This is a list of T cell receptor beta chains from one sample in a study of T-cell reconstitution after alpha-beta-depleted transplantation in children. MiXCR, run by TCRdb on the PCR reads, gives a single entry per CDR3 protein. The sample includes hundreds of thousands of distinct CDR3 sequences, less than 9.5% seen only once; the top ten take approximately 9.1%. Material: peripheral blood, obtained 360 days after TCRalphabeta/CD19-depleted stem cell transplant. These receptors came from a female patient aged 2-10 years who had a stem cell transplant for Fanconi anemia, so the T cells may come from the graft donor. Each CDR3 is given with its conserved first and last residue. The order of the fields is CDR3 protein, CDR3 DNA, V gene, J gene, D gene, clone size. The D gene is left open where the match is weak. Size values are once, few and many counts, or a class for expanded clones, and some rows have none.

CDR3: CASRRQGDRNEQFF; DNA: TGTGCCAGCAGAAGACAGGGGGACCGCAATGAGCAGTTCTTC; V: TRBV6-1; J: TRBJ2-1; D: TRBD1; size: few
CDR3: CAWSFIQYEQYF; DNA: TGTGCCTGGAGTTTCATCCAGTACGAGCAGTACTTC; V: TRBV30; J: TRBJ2-7; D: NA; size: NA
CDR3: CASSQLRETQYF; DNA: TGTGCCAGCAGCCAACTGCGGGAGACCCAGTACTTC; V: TRBV5-5; J: TRBJ2-5; D: NA; size: few
CDR3: CASSYSIGVVNNEQFF; DNA: TGTGCCAGCAGTTACTCTATCGGAGTGGTTAACAATGAGCAGTTCTTC; V: TRBV6-2/TRBV6-3; J: TRBJ2-1; D: NA; size: many
CDR3: CASSLAGPGSEFQYF; DNA: TGTGCCAGCAGCTTGGCCGGGCCAGGATCAGAATTTCAGTACTTC; V: TRBV5-5; J: TRBJ2-4; D: NA; size: few
CDR3: CASSPYPAGDWDEQYF; DNA: TGTGCCAGCAGCCCCTACCCGGCAGGGGATTGGGACGAGCAGTACTTC; V: TRBV9; J: TRBJ2-7; D: NA; size: many
CDR3: CASSHRGTGELFF; DNA: TGTGCCAGCAGTCACAGGGGCACCGGGGAGCTGTTTTTT; V: TRBV6-5; J: TRBJ2-2; D: TRBD1; size: many
CDR3: CASSLSSGGHNEQFF; DNA: TGTGCCAGCAGCTTAAGTAGCGGGGGGCACAATGAGCAGTTCTTC; V: TRBV11-3; J: TRBJ2-1; D: TRBD2; size: many
CDR3: CAISEPILASSTDTQYF; DNA: TGTGCCATCAGTGAGCCCATTCTAGCGTCTAGCACAGATACGCAGTATTTT; V: TRBV10-3; J: TRBJ2-3; D: NA; size: many
CDR3: CAIRGQGRNQPQHF; DNA: TGTGCCATCAGGGGACAGGGGAGAAATCAGCCCCAGCATTTT; V: TRBV10-3; J: TRBJ1-5; D: TRBD1; size: many
CDR3: CASSLMGLPYNEQFF; DNA: TGCGCCAGCAGCTTGATGGGACTACCTTACAATGAGCAGTTCTTC; V: TRBV5-1; J: TRBJ2-1; D: TRBD2; size: many
CDR3: CASSLFVELFF; DNA: TGTGCCAGCAGCTTATTTGTGGAGCTGTTTTTT; V: TRBV7-2; J: TRBJ2-2; D: NA; size: few
CDR3: CSVGRIGEKLFF; DNA: TGCAGCGTGGGGAGGATTGGAGAAAAACTGTTTTTT; V: TRBV29-1; J: TRBJ1-4; D: NA; size: many
CDR3: CASSLEGFGLEAFF; DNA: TGTGCCAGCAGCTTGGAAGGATTTGGTCTTGAAGCTTTCTTT; V: TRBV5-5; J: TRBJ1-1; D: NA; size: NA
CDR3: CASSESGTAHMNTEAFF; DNA: TGCGCCAGCAGTGAGTCGGGGACAGCCCACATGAACACTGAAGCTTTCTTT; V: TRBV10-1; J: TRBJ1-1; D: TRBD1; size: many
CDR3: CASSGGTGRETQYF; DNA: TGCGCCAGCAGCGGCGGGACAGGGAGGGAGACCCAGTACTTC; V: TRBV5-1; J: TRBJ2-5; D: TRBD1; size: few
CDR3: CASRPGGQNTEAFF; DNA: TGTGCCAGCCGCCCGGGGGGACAGAACACTGAAGCTTTCTTT; V: TRBV6-1; J: TRBJ1-1; D: NA; size: few
CDR3: CAWSPRLANSPLHF; DNA: TGTGCCTGGAGCCCCCGACTAGCGAATTCACCCCTCCACTTT; V: TRBV30; J: TRBJ1-6; D: NA; size: few
CDR3: CSASTTAYEQYF; DNA: TGCAGTGCTTCCACCACAGCCTACGAGCAGTACTTC; V: TRBV20-1; J: TRBJ2-7; D: NA; size: many
CDR3: CASSQLQGTYEQYF; DNA: TGTGCCAGCAGCCAACTACAGGGTACCTACGAGCAGTACTTC; V: TRBV3-1; J: TRBJ2-7; D: NA; size: NA
CDR3: CASSLAGTSGTYEQYF; DNA: TGTGCCAGCAGCCTTGCCGGGACTAGCGGGACCTACGAGCAGTACTTC; V: TRBV4-2; J: TRBJ2-7; D: TRBD2; size: NA
CDR3: CASSYGAIEAFF; DNA: TGTGCCAGCAGTTACGGGGCCATTGAAGCTTTCTTT; V: TRBV6-6; J: TRBJ1-1; D: NA; size: few
CDR3: CASSPPQDSGNTIYF; DNA: TGCGCCAGCAGCCCACCCCAGGATTCTGGAAACACCATATATTTT; V: TRBV5-1; J: TRBJ1-3; D: NA; size: few
CDR3: CASSRRGTNTGELFF; DNA: TGTGCCAGCAGCCGCCGGGGGACGAACACCGGGGAGCTGTTTTTT; V: TRBV7-2; J: TRBJ2-2; D: NA; size: many
CDR3: CASSPDSGASDTQYF; DNA: TGTGCCAGCTCACCAGATAGCGGGGCCTCAGATACGCAGTATTTT; V: TRBV18; J: TRBJ2-3; D: TRBD2; size: NA
CDR3: CASSRLAGGDYNEQFF; DNA: TGTGCCAGCAGCAGACTAGCGGGGGGTGACTACAATGAGCAGTTCTTC; V: TRBV21-1; J: TRBJ2-1; D: NA; size: few
CDR3: CASSQVGFLDTQYF; DNA: TGCGCCAGCAGCCAAGTTGGTTTTTTGGATACGCAGTATTTT; V: TRBV4-1; J: TRBJ2-3; D: NA; size: few
CDR3: CASSFFSGDGADQPQHF; DNA: TGTGCCAGCAGTTTTTTTTCTGGGGACGGGGCGGATCAGCCCCAGCATTTT; V: TRBV28; J: TRBJ1-5; D: NA; size: NA
CDR3: CASSLGAGGYNEQFF; DNA: TGCGCCAGCAGCTTGGGAGCGGGGGGCTACAATGAGCAGTTCTTC; V: TRBV5-1; J: TRBJ2-1; D: TRBD2; size: many
CDR3: CASSLGSGDHTDTQYF; DNA: TGTGCCAGCAGCCTAGGATCAGGGGACCACACAGATACGCAGTATTTT; V: TRBV6-1; J: TRBJ2-3; D: NA; size: few
CDR3: CASSYPPGRPTEAFF; DNA: TGTGCCAGCAGTTACCCACCGGGACGACCCACTGAAGCTTTCTTT; V: TRBV6-5; J: TRBJ1-1; D: NA; size: many
CDR3: CASGVPYRGQNEQFF; DNA: TGTGCCAGCGGAGTTCCATACAGGGGGCAAAATGAGCAGTTCTTC; V: TRBV28; J: TRBJ2-1; D: TRBD1; size: many
CDR3: CASSPPLTAGASYNEQFF; DNA: TGTGCCAGCAGTCCGCCTTTAACGGCGGGAGCCTCCTACAATGAGCAGTTCTTC; V: TRBV28; J: TRBJ2-1; D: TRBD2; size: many
CDR3: CASSKNLSVLGGHSNQPQHF; DNA: TGTGCCAGCAGCAAAAATTTAAGTGTCCTGGGGGGACATAGCAATCAGCCCCAGCATTTT; V: TRBV21-1; J: TRBJ1-5; D: NA; size: few
CDR3: CASSSSSTTYEQYF; DNA: TGTGCCAGCAGCTCGTCTTCAACTACCTACGAGCAGTACTTC; V: TRBV5-5; J: TRBJ2-7; D: NA; size: many
CDR3: CASSQSWGPGELFF; DNA: TGTGCCAGCAGCCAGAGCTGGGGCCCCGGGGAGCTGTTTTTT; V: TRBV11-2; J: TRBJ2-2; D: NA; size: NA
CDR3: CASSQVGGGYNEQFF; DNA: TGCGCCAGCAGCCAAGTAGGGGGCGGGTACAATGAGCAGTTCTTC; V: TRBV4-3; J: TRBJ2-1; D: TRBD1; size: NA
CDR3: CASSSDWNTGELFF; DNA: TGTGCCAGCAGCTCGGACTGGAACACCGGGGAGCTGTTTTTT; V: TRBV7-2; J: TRBJ2-2; D: NA; size: few
CDR3: CATSLTGIAKNIQYF; DNA: TGTGCCACCAGCTTGACGGGGATAGCCAAAAACATTCAGTACTTC; V: TRBV15; J: TRBJ2-4; D: NA; size: many
CDR3: CASSGLARGTDTQYF; DNA: TGTGCCAGCAGTGGACTAGCTCGTGGCACAGATACGCAGTATTTT; V: TRBV6-1; J: TRBJ2-3; D: TRBD2; size: few
CDR3: CASSYSSQAPRNQPQHF; DNA: TGTGCCAGCAGTTACTCTTCACAGGCCCCAAGGAATCAGCCCCAGCATTTT; V: TRBV6-2/TRBV6-3; J: TRBJ1-5; D: NA; size: NA
CDR3: CASSLLQGKGSYNEQFF; DNA: TGTGCCAGCAGCCTCCTACAGGGGAAAGGCTCCTACAATGAGCAGTTCTTC; V: TRBV28; J: TRBJ2-1; D: TRBD1; size: few
CDR3: CASSLLALSEQYF; DNA: TGTGCCAGCAGCCTACTAGCACTCTCCGAGCAGTACTTC; V: TRBV3-1; J: TRBJ2-7; D: NA; size: NA
CDR3: CASSLWAGFETDTQYF; DNA: TGTGCCAGCAGTTTATGGGCCGGGTTTGAGACAGATACGCAGTATTTT; V: TRBV28; J: TRBJ2-3; D: NA; size: many
CDR3: CASSYGVPRNGDTQYF; DNA: TGTGCCAGCAGCTATGGAGTTCCGCGCAATGGAGATACGCAGTATTTT; V: TRBV7-3; J: TRBJ2-3; D: NA; size: few
CDR3: CSVDSGGRTDTQYF; DNA: TGCAGCGTTGACAGCGGGGGACGGACAGATACGCAGTATTTT; V: TRBV29-1; J: TRBJ2-3; D: TRBD2; size: many
CDR3: CSVDRGLNTEAFF; DNA: TGCAGCGTTGATAGGGGGCTGAACACTGAAGCTTTCTTT; V: TRBV29-1; J: TRBJ1-1; D: TRBD1; size: many
CDR3: CASSLRLGAGGPTNEKLIF; DNA: TGTGCCAGCAGTCTCCGCCTCGGGGCAGGGGGCCCAACTAATGAAAAACTGATTTTT; V: TRBV28; J: TRBJ1-4; D: TRBD1; size: NA
CDR3: CSATTGTSGSYEQYF; DNA: TGCAGTGCTACAACCGGGACTAGCGGGAGCTACGAGCAGTACTTC; V: TRBV20-1; J: TRBJ2-7; D: TRBD2; size: many
CDR3: CASSGGDRGIVKQFF; DNA: TGTGCCAGCAGCGGGGGGGACAGGGGTATTGTTAAGCAGTTCTTC; V: TRBV27; J: TRBJ2-1; D: TRBD1; size: NA
CDR3: CSARVRGTSVYEQYF; DNA: TGCAGTGCTAGAGTGCGCGGGACTTCCGTTTACGAGCAGTACTTC; V: TRBV20-1; J: TRBJ2-7; D: NA; size: many
CDR3: CASSSVGTTDTQYF; DNA: TGTGCCAGCAGTTCGGTGGGGACCACAGATACGCAGTATTTT; V: TRBV27; J: TRBJ2-3; D: NA; size: many
CDR3: CATSRDPGAFNTGELFF; DNA: TGTGCCACCAGCAGAGATCCCGGGGCTTTTAACACCGGGGAGCTGTTTTTT; V: TRBV15; J: TRBJ2-2; D: NA; size: many
CDR3: CASSRSGGSNTGELFF; DNA: TGTGCCAGCAGCAGGTCCGGGGGATCAAACACCGGGGAGCTGTTTTTT; V: TRBV12-3/TRBV12-4; J: TRBJ2-2; D: NA; size: many